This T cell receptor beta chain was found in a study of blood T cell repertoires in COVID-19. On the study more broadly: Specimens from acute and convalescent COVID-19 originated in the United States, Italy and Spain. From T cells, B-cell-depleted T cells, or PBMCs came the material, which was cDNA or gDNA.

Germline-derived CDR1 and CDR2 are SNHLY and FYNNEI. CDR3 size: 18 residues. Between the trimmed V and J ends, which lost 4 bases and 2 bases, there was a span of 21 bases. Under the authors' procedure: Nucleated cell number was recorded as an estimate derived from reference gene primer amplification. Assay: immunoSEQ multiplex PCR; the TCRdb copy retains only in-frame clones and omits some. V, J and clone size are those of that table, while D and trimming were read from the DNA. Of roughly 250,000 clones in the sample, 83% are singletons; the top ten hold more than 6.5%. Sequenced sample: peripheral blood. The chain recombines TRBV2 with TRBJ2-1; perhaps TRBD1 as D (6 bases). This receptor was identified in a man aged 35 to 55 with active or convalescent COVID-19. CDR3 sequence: CASSGDLQGPITYNEQFF. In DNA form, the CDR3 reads TGTGCCAGCAGTGGGGACCTACAGGGTCCGATTACCTACAATGAGCAGTTCTTC. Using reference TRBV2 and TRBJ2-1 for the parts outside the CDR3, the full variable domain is EPEVTQTPSHQVTQMGQEVILRCVPISNHLYFYWYRQILGQKVEFLVSFYNNEISEKSEIFDDQFSVERPDGSNFTLKIRSTKLEDSAMYFCASSGDLQGPITYNEQFFGPGTRLTVL.